This note documents a single T cell receptor beta chain sequence. The protocol was immunoSEQ multiplex PCR, while the TCRdb copy is restricted to in-frame clones and leaves out a portion. Of 30,000 to 40,000 clones listed, around four fifths are singletons. The data derive from a study of OX40 agonist ivuxolimab in advanced cancers. The timepoints at which blood was sampled were baseline, cycle 4 day 1, and cycle 7 day 1. The CDR3 covers 13 residues. With 2 bases removed from V and 8 bases from J, the gap between germline ends came to 10 bases. CDR1 and CDR2 (germline): MNHEY, SMNVEV (reference sequence).

This receptor was taken from an adult with an advanced solid tumor such as melanoma, head and neck, liver or kidney cancer. This chain connects TRBV27 to TRBJ2-1, with D possibly called TRBD1 or TRBD2 (7 bases each). This sample comprised CD4+ or CD8+ T cells sorted from blood, obtained in a trial of the OX40 agonist ivuxolimab. CDR3 loop: CASSLQGGHEQFF. For the CDR3, the DNA is TGTGCCAGCAGTTTACAGGGGGGGCATGAGCAGTTCTTC.